The clone carrying this T cell receptor (beta chain) has just a few counts. The antigen is unknown. The sample is drawn from a study of human T cells and chemical hapten exposure. The wider study: Upper back patch tests used 0.01% DPC, scored after 6 days. Women made up most patients, who had alopecia areata, totalis or universalis. Study-level points and caveats: There was a positive correlation between PT1 expanded TCR counts and patch test score.

Library construction involved attaching unique molecular identifiers to individual cDNA molecules, which allowed quantitative, reproducible TCR counting. TCRdb re-derived calls from the RACE reads in MiXCR, one entry per CDR3 protein. The profile shows more than 70,000 distinct CDR3 sequences, under 13% of them singletons. The time point is: patch test 3, about 24 weeks after DPC sensitization. Treatment noted: therapeutic diphenylcyclopropenone sensitization with weekly scalp DPC. V lost 5 bases and J 4 bases, leaving 11 bases between the germline ends. The CDR3 loop spans 13 amino acids. CDR1 and CDR2 from the germline V gene are MNHEY and SVGAGI.

The sequencing used whole blood, collected in connection with sensitization to the hapten diphenylcyclopropenone (DPC). The rearrangement uses TRBV6-5 and TRBJ1-1; weak D call: TRBD1 (6 bases). The TCR was taken from a woman aged 25 to 39 with alopecia areata. Some clones in this sample may be carry-over from other donors' samples. The CDR3 DNA follows: TGTGCCAGCAGTCAAAGGGGGAGCACTGAAGCTTTCTTT. Translated, it gives CASSQRGSTEAFF.